Shown below are 27 T cell receptor beta chains from a single sample sequenced in a study of blood T cell repertoires in COVID-19. Assay: immunoSEQ multiplex PCR; the TCRdb copy retains only in-frame clones and omits some. Here the sample spans some 190,000 clones, about 88% being singletons. Material: peripheral blood. The origin of the receptors is a woman between 40 and 50 years old who had recovered from COVID-19.

CDR3 nucleotides: TGTGCCAGCAGTGAACTTCTTGGTCCGGGCACCGGGGAGCTGTTTTTT. As protein: CASSELLGPGTGELFF. This chain connects TRBV2 to TRBJ2-2, with D hard to call. The CDR3 runs 16 residues. V was cut by 2 bases and J by 4 bases, with 14 bases left in between. CDR1 and CDR2 from the germline V gene are SNHLY and FYNNEI. Variable domain in full (rest from reference TRBV2 and TRBJ2-2): EPEVTQTPSHQVTQMGQEVILRCVPISNHLYFYWYRQILGQKVEFLVSFYNNEISEKSEIFDDQFSVERPDGSNFTLKIRSTKLEDSAMYFCASSELLGPGTGELFFGEGSRLTVL.

Only a few counts were recorded for this clone. This chain links TRBV6-1 with TRBJ1-1, with D unclear. The germline V and J ends were trimmed by 3 bases and 1 base, with 6 bases remaining between them. This CDR3 contains 13 residues. CDR1 and CDR2 (germline): MNHNS, SASEGT. The chain's CDR3 is CASSDRQNTEAFF. CDR3 DNA sequence: TGTGCCAGCAGTGACAGGCAGAACACTGAAGCTTTCTTT.

This clone is a singleton in its sample. V is TRBV7-2 and J is TRBJ2-3, with 11 bases that match TRBD2. CDR3 length: 15 amino acids. The germline V gene encodes CDR1 SGHTA and CDR2 FQGNSA. V trimming: 6 bases; J trimming: 2 bases; junction bases outside the gene matches: 4. In DNA form, the CDR3 reads TGTGCCAGCAGAAGACTAGCGGGGTTCACAGATACGCAGTATTTT. Encoded protein: CASRRLAGFTDTQYF.

This clone was seen only a few times. The V and J genes are TRBV15 and TRBJ2-7, with 9 bases that match TRBD2. V lost 0 bases to trimming and J lost 5 bases; unmatched junction nucleotides: 8. Germline V gene sequence: CDR1 LNHNV, CDR2 YYDKDF (reference sequence). This CDR3 region has 16 residues. The CDR3 DNA is TGTGCCACCAGCAGAGATAAGCTAGCGGGAATCAACGAGCAGTACTTC. The encoded protein is CATSRDKLAGINEQYF.

Written as DNA, the CDR3 is TGTGCCAGCAGCTCTAACTCCGGGACAGACTACGAGCAGTACTTC. Protein sequence: CASSSNSGTDYEQYF. The chain is built from TRBV28 and TRBJ2-7, with TRBD1 matching over 7 bases. V shed 6 bases and J 3 bases; nucleotides not matched to a gene: 11. CDR1 is MDHEN, CDR2 SYDVKM, per germline. The CDR3 sequence is 15 residues long.

CDR3 amino acids: CASKHRVAQETQYF. The CDR3 bases are TGTGCCAGCAAGCACAGGGTGGCCCAAGAGACCCAGTACTTC. This sequence joins TRBV16 and TRBJ2-5; a possible D gene is TRBD1 (6 bases). The CDR3 is 14 amino acids. Trimming took off 7 bases at V and 1 base at J, with 13 bases between the two ends. CDR1 is KGHSY, CDR2 FQNENV, per germline. The variable domain in full, with the rest retrieved from reference TRBV16 and TRBJ2-5, is GEEVAQTPKHLVRGEGQKAKLYCAPIKGHSYVFWYQQVLKNEFKFLISFQNENVFDETGMPKERFSAKCLPNSPCSLEIQATKLEDSAVYFCASKHRVAQETQYFGPGTRLLVL.

Details on this clone: No DNA is shown, since the ends of the CDR3 on it are uncertain; the CDR3 is the one TCRdb lists. The chain has TRBV30 and TRBJ1-4; the table's TRBD1 call for D was not verified on the DNA. Per the germline V gene, CDR1 is GTSNPN and CDR2 is SVGIG (reference sequence). The CDR3 comprises 14 residues, both ends counted. The CDR3 sequence is CAWSVRARGEKLFF.

This chain joins TRBV20-1 and TRBJ2-1; D is ambiguous. Germline V gene lookup returns CDR1 DFQATT and CDR2 SNEGSKA (reference sequence). Trimming pared 4 bases from V and 5 bases from J, leaving 6 bases between. This CDR3 is 11 amino acids long. The CDR3 DNA reads TGCAGTGCTACCCACAACAATGAGCAGTTCTTC. Translation gives CSATHNNEQFF.

The genes are TRBV9 and TRBJ2-3; 8 bases match TRBD2. Germline V gene sequence: CDR1 SGDLS, CDR2 YYNGEE. The CDR3 has 16 amino acids. V dropped 0 bases and J dropped 2; count of bases not matched to a gene: 5. This CDR3 reads CASSVGEREYTDTQYF. CDR3 nucleotide sequence: TGTGCCAGCAGCGTAGGGGAGCGGGAGTACACAGATACGCAGTATTTT.

V gene TRBV28 combines with J gene TRBJ2-7; 8 bases align to TRBD2. This CDR3 has 17 residues. Per the germline V gene, CDR1 is MDHEN and CDR2 is SYDVKM. V lost 3 bases, J lost 4 bases, and 14 bases stayed unmatched. CDR3 DNA sequence: TGTGCCAGCAGTTTCTTTGGTATGCGGGAGGATTTGTACGAGCAGTACTTC. Translated: CASSFFGMREDLYEQYF. The variable domain in full, completed from reference TRBV28 and TRBJ2-7, reads DVKVTQSSRYLVKRTGEKVFLECVQDMDHENMFWYRQDPGLGLRLIYFSYDVKMKEKGDIPEGYSVSREKKERFSLILESASTNQTSMYLCASSFFGMREDLYEQYFGPGTRLTVT.

The chain recombines TRBV2 with TRBJ2-4; the D gene is possibly TRBD1 (5 bases). The germline V and J ends were trimmed by 3 bases and 0 bases, with 15 bases remaining between them. CDR3 length equals 17 residues. CDR1 and CDR2 (germline): SNHLY, FYNNEI. CDR3 loop: CASSESSTGLAKNIQYF. CDR3 DNA sequence: TGTGCCAGCAGTGAGTCGTCTACAGGCCTAGCCAAAAACATTCAGTACTTC. The full variable domain, with the rest looked up from reference TRBV2 and TRBJ2-4, is EPEVTQTPSHQVTQMGQEVILRCVPISNHLYFYWYRQILGQKVEFLVSFYNNEISEKSEIFDDQFSVERPDGSNFTLKIRSTKLEDSAMYFCASSESSTGLAKNIQYFGAGTRLSVL.

This clone was observed a single time. V is TRBV10-3 and J is TRBJ1-2, with 7 bases lining up with TRBD1. Germline CDR1 reads ENHRY; CDR2 reads SYGVKD. This CDR3 comprises 16 residues. V shed 2 bases, J shed 2 bases, and the junction held 8 bases outside the gene matches. The CDR3 bases are TGTGCCATCAGTGAGGGGGAGACAGGGCCAAACTATGGCTACACCTTC. Translated, it gives CAISEGETGPNYGYTF.

V usage is TRBV25-1 and J usage is TRBJ2-3, with TRBD1 matching over 9 bases. The V and J ends lost 3 bases and 5 bases, in that order; junction bases with no gene match: 3. The CDR3 sequence is 14 residues long. Germline assignment: CDR1 MGHDK and CDR2 SYGVNS. The CDR3, as DNA: TGTGCCAGCAGTGACAGGGACAGGGAAGATACGCAGTATTTT. This gives the protein CASSDRDREDTQYF.

This clone appeared a few times. This rearrangement joins TRBV28 to TRBJ1-1; TRBD1 agrees at 8 bases. This CDR3 spans 15 amino acids. Germline V gives CDR1 MDHEN, CDR2 SYDVKM. Trimming at V came to 5 bases and at J to 0 bases, leaving 5 bases not matched to a gene. CDR3 nucleotides: TGTGCCAGCAGTCTGACAGGGGTGGTGAACACTGAAGCTTTCTTT. Encoded protein: CASSLTGVVNTEAFF.

The chain uses TRBV11-1 and TRBJ2-7; TRBD2 aligns across 9 bases. The CDR3 is 15 amino acids. Trimming at V came to 5 bases and at J to 2 bases, leaving 7 bases not matched to a gene. The germline V gene has CDR1 SGHAT and CDR2 FQDESV (reference sequence). The CDR3 DNA reads as TGTGCCAGCAGCATTGGGTCTAGCGGGGCCTACGAGCAGTACTTC. Translating it yields CASSIGSSGAYEQYF.

The chain combines TRBV2 with TRBJ1-2; D perhaps matches TRBD1 (5 bases). The CDR3 length is 14 residues. Germline V gene data show CDR1 as SNHLY and CDR2 as FYNNEI. Deletions cut 3 bases from V and 6 bases from J, with 14 bases between. CDR3 sequence reads: CASSDVTGGHGYTF. The CDR3 nucleotides read TGTGCCAGCAGTGACGTTACAGGAGGGCATGGCTACACCTTC.

The chain joins TRBV28 to TRBJ2-5; D perhaps matches TRBD2 (6 bases). This CDR3 region has 12 residues. Trimming shortened V by 4 bases and J by 13 bases, and 16 bases separated the two germline ends. The germline V gene encodes CDR1 MDHEN and CDR2 SYDVKM. In DNA form, the CDR3 reads TGTGCCAGCAGTTCCCCCCTAGCGTCCCGGTACTTC. Translated: CASSSPLASRYF.

The rearrangement uses TRBV13 and TRBJ2-2, with a weak D call TRBD2 (6 bases). Germline assignment: CDR1 PRHDT and CDR2 FYEKMQ (reference sequence). Trimming took 4 bases from V and 6 from J, leaving 15 bases between them. The CDR3 runs to 15 residues. CDR3 sequence reads: CASSSDGGVAGELFF. In DNA form, the CDR3 reads TGTGCCAGCAGCTCCGACGGGGGAGTTGCCGGGGAGCTGTTTTTT.

V usage is TRBV29-1 and J usage is TRBJ1-1; D is uncertain. Germline CDR1 is SQVTM and CDR2 is ANQGSEA. V was trimmed by 4 bases and J by 0 bases, leaving 15 bases between them. The CDR3 has 15 amino acids. Here the CDR3 DNA reads TGCAGCGTTGGAGGCGGCTATAGTATGAACACTGAAGCTTTCTTT. Translated: CSVGGGYSMNTEAFF.

The chain joins TRBV10-3 to TRBJ1-2, with 7 bases that match TRBD1. The CDR3 is made up of 15 amino acids. The V segment lost 6 bases and the J segment 7 bases; nucleotides outside the gene matches: 14. The V gene's germline CDR1 is ENHRY and CDR2 SYGVKD. The CDR3 sequence is CAIRERQGSKRGYTF. The DNA of the CDR3 is TGTGCCATCAGAGAACGACAGGGAAGTAAACGTGGCTACACCTTC.

The genes are TRBV27 and TRBJ1-1, with D unclear. The germline gives CDR1 MNHEY, CDR2 SMNVEV (reference sequence). With 2 bases removed from V and 0 bases from J, the gap between germline ends came to 10 bases. The length of the CDR3 is 15 residues. CDR3 nucleotide sequence: TGTGCCAGCAGTTTAGGTCCAGGTATGAACACTGAAGCTTTCTTT. Translation: CASSLGPGMNTEAFF.

The gene calls are TRBV21-1 and TRBJ2-1; the table calls TRBD1, which could not be checked here. TRBV21-1 is a recognized pseudogene. The CDR3 runs 15 residues. As DNA, the CDR3 is TGTGCCAGCAGCGGAAGTGACAGCGTAAACAATGAGCAGTTCTTC. Translation gives CASSGSDSVNNEQFF.

This clone showed up just a few times. V is TRBV2 and J is TRBJ1-4; tentatively, D is TRBD1 (6 bases). V lost 3 bases to trimming and J lost 3 bases, with 8 bases between them. Germline V gene data show CDR1 as SNHLY and CDR2 as FYNNEI. This CDR3 is 14 amino acids long. In DNA, the CDR3 is TGTGCCAGCAGTGATAGGACAGCTAATGAAAAACTGTTTTTT. It encodes CASSDRTANEKLFF.

The rearrangement links TRBV10-1 to TRBJ2-1, with a possible D match to TRBD1 (5 bases). This CDR3 comprises 15 residues. The germline V gene has CDR1 WNHNN and CDR2 SYGVQD (reference sequence). Trimming pared 10 bases from V and 5 bases from J, leaving 21 bases between. The CDR3 reads CATETGRALNNEQFF. DNA for the CDR3: TGCGCCACCGAAACGGGCAGGGCCTTAAACAATGAGCAGTTCTTC.

The V and J genes are TRBV5-1 and TRBJ2-3, with TRBD1 as a possible D gene (6 bases). V lost 6 bases to trimming and J lost 1 base, with 15 bases between them. Per germline, CDR1 SGHRS and CDR2 YFSETQ. The CDR3 is made up of 15 amino acids. DNA of the CDR3: TGCGCCAGCACCTCCCAGTGGACAGGCACAGATACGCAGTATTTT. It specifies CASTSQWTGTDTQYF.

CDR3 in DNA: TGTGCCAGCACAAACCGCGGTGGAGGGGGCGATGAAAAACTGTTTTTT. Protein: CASTNRGGGGDEKLFF. The gene calls are TRBV3-1 (or the pseudogene TRBV3-2) and TRBJ1-4, with 7 bases fitting TRBD1. There are 16 residues in the CDR3. J was trimmed by 6 bases and V by 7 bases; bases with no gene match: 14. CDR1 and CDR2 from the germline V gene are LGHDT and YNNKEL (reference sequence).

This rearrangement joins TRBV11-2 to TRBJ1-4; D unclear. The V end lost 5 bases, the J end lost 5 bases, and 15 bases lay between the germline ends. The CDR3 is 15 residues long. The V gene's germline CDR1 is SGHAT and CDR2 FQNNGV. CDR3 loop: CASSPERVGNEKLFF. The DNA for the CDR3 is TGTGCCAGCAGCCCAGAACGGGTCGGGAATGAAAAACTGTTTTTT.